These 31 T cell receptor beta chains originate from one sample sequenced in a study of blood T cell repertoires in COVID-19. Assay: immunoSEQ multiplex PCR; the TCRdb copy retains only in-frame clones and omits some. Altogether about 200,000 clones are present, roughly 84% being singletons, with the ten largest covering approximately 5%. Sequences were obtained from peripheral blood. These receptors were taken from a woman over 75 with acute or convalescent COVID-19.

This chain uses TRBV12-5 with TRBJ2-3; D possibly corresponds to TRBD2 (5 bases). Germline V gene lookup returns CDR1 LGHNT and CDR2 FRNRAP. The V end lost 6 bases, the J end lost 6 bases, and 22 bases lay between the germline ends. The CDR3 contains 16 residues. The CDR3 DNA reads as TGTGCTAGTGGCCCCGGGGTAGCTGGGGTAGGGGATACGCAGTATTTT. Protein: CASGPGVAGVGDTQYF.

The gene calls are TRBV5-1 and TRBJ1-5; D call uncertain. CDR3 length: 13 residues. The V end lost 0 bases, the J end lost 5 bases, and 6 bases lay between the germline ends. Germline assignment: CDR1 SGHRS and CDR2 YFSETQ. The CDR3 is CASSLDYDQPQHF. Written as DNA, the CDR3 is TGCGCCAGCAGCTTGGATTATGATCAGCCCCAGCATTTT.

This rearrangement joins TRBV24-1 to TRBJ1-3, with a possible D match to TRBD1 (5 bases). The germline CDR1 and CDR2 sequences are KGHDR and SFDVKD. This CDR3 region has 19 residues. V lost 3 bases to trimming and J lost 5 bases, with 25 bases between them. CDR3 DNA sequence: TGTGCCACCAGTGATGAGAACGTAACAGGACTACCCTTAAGAAACACCATATATTTT. It translates to CATSDENVTGLPLRNTIYF.

The V call is TRBV7-2, the J call TRBJ2-3, with a possible D match to TRBD2 (6 bases). Trimming removed 1 base at V and 2 bases at J, with 13 bases between. Germline V gene sequence: CDR1 SGHTA, CDR2 FQGNSA. The CDR3 runs 16 residues. CDR3 nucleotides: TGTGCCAGCAGCTTAGTTGGCGGGGCGTTCACAGATACGCAGTATTTT. This gives the protein CASSLVGGAFTDTQYF.

As to this clone: The sample holds other DNA sequences that translate to the same CDR3. J is TRBJ2-7 and V is TRBV5-1; 8 bases match TRBD1. This CDR3 comprises 15 residues. In germline, CDR1 is SGHRS, CDR2 YFSETQ. The V segment lost 4 bases and the J segment 4 bases; nucleotides outside the gene matches: 10. The chain's CDR3 is CASSLEGTGPYEQYF. CDR3 sequence (DNA): TGCGCCAGCAGCCTCGAAGGGACAGGCCCTTACGAGCAGTACTTC.

J is TRBJ1-2 and V is TRBV2, with 8 nucleotides matching TRBD1. The CDR3 extends over 14 amino acids. V gave up 8 bases and J gave up 5 bases; unmatched junction bases: 10. The V gene's germline CDR1 is SNHLY and CDR2 FYNNEI. The CDR3 loop is CASENGRGLYGYTF. For the CDR3, the DNA is TGTGCCAGCGAGAATGGCAGGGGGCTATATGGCTACACCTTC.

The chain employs TRBV14 and TRBJ1-1; TRBD1 might be the D (5 bases). CDR3 length: 13 residues. The V gene lost 1 base and the J gene lost 10 bases, with 13 bases spanning the gap. Germline V gene sequence: CDR1 SGHDN, CDR2 FVKESK. CDR3 sequence: CASSQGPQGRAFF. CDR3 nucleotide sequence: TGTGCCAGCAGCCAAGGACCTCAGGGTCGAGCTTTCTTT.

This chain links TRBV19 with TRBJ2-1; 15 bases are shared with TRBD2. The CDR3 totals 17 residues. With 6 bases clipped from V and 7 bases from J, the junction kept 10 bases outside the gene matches. Germline CDR1 and CDR2: LNHDA and SQIVND (reference sequence). In nucleotides, the CDR3 is TGTGCCAGTAGGGGTGGACTAGCGGGAGGGCCTAAGAATGAGCAGTTCTTC. As protein: CASRGGLAGGPKNEQFF.

This clone was seen a single time. CDR3 loop: CASSYYLTGEAFF. In DNA, the CDR3 is TGTGCCAGCAGTTACTACCTAACAGGGGAAGCTTTCTTT. The rearrangement links TRBV6-2 or TRBV6-3 to TRBJ1-1; D perhaps matches TRBD1 (6 bases). V was trimmed by 1 base and J by 8 bases, leaving 11 bases between them. Germline-derived CDR1 and CDR2 are MNHEY and SVGEGT. This CDR3 spans 13 amino acids.

V and J are TRBV28 and TRBJ1-2; 8 positions match TRBD1. The V and J ends lost 5 bases and 3 bases, in that order; junction bases with no gene match: 5. This CDR3 has 14 amino acids. The germline V gene encodes CDR1 MDHEN and CDR2 SYDVKM. The CDR3 bases are TGTGCCAGCAGTCGGATACAGGGGGACTATGGCTACACCTTC. This codes for CASSRIQGDYGYTF.

V gene TRBV7-2 combines with J gene TRBJ1-1; D perhaps matches TRBD1 (5 bases). Germline CDR1 is SGHTA and CDR2 is FQGNSA. This CDR3 spans 14 amino acids. The V end lost 3 bases, the J end lost 2 bases, and 10 bases lay between the germline ends. The DNA of the CDR3 is TGTGCCAGCAGCTTCCAGGGATTCAACACTGAAGCTTTCTTT. Translation: CASSFQGFNTEAFF.

CDR3 bases: TGTGCCAGCAGCGTCGACAGACTTAGGGCGTTGGGCACTGAAGCTTTCTTT. Protein: CASSVDRLRALGTEAFF. J is TRBJ1-1 and V is TRBV7-3; D might be TRBD1 (5 bases). The germline V gene encodes CDR1 SGHTA and CDR2 FQGTGA. V was cut by 5 bases and J by 4 bases, with 23 bases left in between. This CDR3 is 17 amino acids long.

The genes are TRBV4-3 and TRBJ1-1, with a possible D match to TRBD1 (6 bases). The germline V gene encodes CDR1 LGHNA and CDR2 YSLEER. The CDR3 has 17 amino acids. Deletions cut 3 bases from V and 1 base from J, with 18 bases between. CDR3 sequence reads: CASSHTGYLGANTEAFF. The CDR3 DNA reads TGCGCCAGCAGCCATACCGGATACCTGGGGGCGAACACTGAAGCTTTCTTT.

The chain carries TRBV5-1 and TRBJ2-1; 7 nucleotides match TRBD2. CDR1 SGHRS and CDR2 YFSETQ come from the germline V gene. There are 17 residues in the CDR3. V lost 3 bases and J lost 10; bases outside the gene matches: 19. As DNA, the CDR3 is TGCGCCAGCAGCTCCCCCTTAATGGCGGGAGAGCTGAAAGAGCAGTTCTTC. Amino acid sequence: CASSSPLMAGELKEQFF.

The chain carries TRBV7-9 and TRBJ2-7, with a tentative D call TRBD1 (5 bases). This CDR3 is built from 17 residues. Trimming removed 1 base at V and 1 base at J, with 17 bases between. Germline values: CDR1 SEHNR, CDR2 FQNEAQ (reference sequence). This CDR3 reads CASSLVFVGAGSYEQYF. The DNA of the CDR3 is TGTGCCAGCAGCTTAGTATTTGTCGGCGCAGGGTCCTACGAGCAGTACTTC.

V is TRBV6-5 and J is TRBJ1-2; D ambiguous. The CDR3 covers 14 residues. Trimming removed 8 bases at V and 2 bases at J, with 15 bases between. From germline, CDR1 is MNHEY and CDR2 SVGAGI. This CDR3 is CASGHVQANYGYTF. The CDR3 DNA follows: TGTGCCAGCGGGCACGTGCAGGCGAACTATGGCTACACCTTC.

Notes on this clone: Other DNA sequences of this sample code for an identical CDR3. CDR3 coding DNA: TGTGCCAGCTCACCTGGACGGGGGACCTACGAGCAGTACTTC. Amino acid sequence: CASSPGRGTYEQYF. The chain has TRBV18 and TRBJ2-7; tentative D call: TRBD2 (6 bases). The germline V gene has CDR1 KGHSH and CDR2 LQKENI. The CDR3 extends over 14 amino acids. The germline V and J ends were trimmed by 3 bases and 2 bases, with 11 bases remaining between them.

J is TRBJ2-5 and V is TRBV7-8; 8 bases line up with TRBD1. The CDR3 totals 15 residues. Germline loops: CDR1 SGHVS, CDR2 FQNEAQ. V dropped 5 bases and J dropped 2; count of bases not matched to a gene: 7. The DNA for the CDR3 is TGTGCCAGCAGCATACAGCGGACAGGGCAAGAGACCCAGTACTTC. Translating it yields CASSIQRTGQETQYF. The entire variable domain, with the rest obtained from reference TRBV7-8 and TRBJ2-5, is as follows: GAGVSQSPRYKVAKRGQDVALRCDPISGHVSLFWYQQALGQGPEFLTYFQNEAQLDKSGLPSDRFFAERPEGSVSTLKIQRTQQEDSAVYLCASSIQRTGQETQYFGPGTRLLVL.

The chain employs TRBV2 and TRBJ1-5, with 9 bases matching TRBD1. V lost 6 bases, J lost 5 bases, and 5 bases stayed unmatched. From germline, CDR1 is SNHLY and CDR2 FYNNEI. This CDR3 has 14 amino acids. CDR3 bases: TGTGCCAGCAGCACACAGGGGGCCTATCAGCCCCAGCATTTT. Translation: CASSTQGAYQPQHF.

This clone appeared a few times. The V gene is TRBV13, the J gene TRBJ2-7, with 9 bases matching TRBD1. In germline, CDR1 is PRHDT, CDR2 FYEKMQ (reference sequence). After removal of 4 bases from V and 2 bases from J, the junction contained 6 bases not matched to a gene. The CDR3 has 15 residues. CDR3 bases: TGTGCCAGCAGCTCCTCAAGGACAGGGGCCTACGAGCAGTACTTC. Protein product: CASSSSRTGAYEQYF. Supplemented by reference TRBV13 and TRBJ2-7, the full variable domain reads AAGVIQSPRHLIKEKRETATLKCYPIPRHDTVYWYQQGPGQDPQFLISFYEKMQSDKGSIPDRFSAQQFSDYHSELNMSSLELGDSALYFCASSSSRTGAYEQYFGPGTRLTVT.

This rearrangement joins TRBV4-1 to TRBJ1-2; TRBD1 agrees at 7 bases. Looked up from germline, CDR1 is MGHRA and CDR2 is YSYEKL. There are 13 residues in the CDR3. V lost 5 bases and J lost 4; bases outside the gene matches: 4. CDR3 loop: CASSVRQGYGYTF. The CDR3 nucleotides are TGCGCCAGCAGCGTGCGACAGGGCTATGGCTACACCTTC.

This clone was recorded a few times. Other nucleotide sequences from this sample produce the same CDR3. This rearrangement joins TRBV7-8 to TRBJ2-7, with D perhaps TRBD1 (5 bases). CDR3 size: 12 residues. Trimming removed 5 bases from V and 3 bases from J, with 8 bases in between. CDR1 SGHVS and CDR2 FQNEAQ come from the germline V gene. The CDR3 protein is CASSLQGYEQYF. CDR3 bases: TGTGCCAGCAGCCTTCAGGGCTACGAGCAGTACTTC.

The chain links TRBV6-5 to TRBJ1-2; 7 positions agree with TRBD1. The CDR3 runs to 14 residues. Germline CDR1 reads MNHEY; CDR2 reads SVGAGI. Trimming at V came to 2 bases and at J to 5 bases, leaving 5 bases not matched to a gene. CDR3 amino acids: CASSYGDRDYGYTF. CDR3 sequence (DNA): TGTGCCAGCAGTTACGGGGACAGAGATTATGGCTACACCTTC.

The gene calls are TRBV10-3 and TRBJ1-2; the match to TRBD1 covers 9 bases. This CDR3 comprises 16 residues. Germline trimming cut 0 bases from V and 3 bases from J; bases unmatched to any gene: 5. Germline V lookup: CDR1 ENHRY, CDR2 SYGVKD. Written as DNA, the CDR3 is TGTGCCATCAGTGAGTCGAGACAGGGGGGAGACTATGGCTACACCTTC. Amino acids: CAISESRQGGDYGYTF.

A single count supports this clone. J is TRBJ1-2 and V is TRBV4-3, with a possible D match to TRBD1 (5 bases). This CDR3 is 16 amino acids long. The V and J ends lost 0 bases and 3 bases respectively, with 14 bases between them. Germline CDR1 is LGHNA and CDR2 is YSLEER. CDR3 DNA: TGCGCCAGCAGCCAAGATCTAAGGACAACTGACTATGGCTACACCTTC. Translating it yields CASSQDLRTTDYGYTF.

The chain combines TRBV2 with TRBJ2-3; 9 bases map to TRBD1. The CDR3 is made up of 15 amino acids. V lost 8 bases, J lost 2 bases, and 8 bases stayed unmatched. The germline V gene encodes CDR1 SNHLY and CDR2 FYNNEI. The CDR3 loop reads CASVRGQGNTDTQYF. CDR3 DNA sequence: TGTGCCAGCGTACGGGGACAGGGAAACACAGATACGCAGTATTTT. Using reference TRBV2 and TRBJ2-3 for the parts outside the CDR3, the full variable domain is EPEVTQTPSHQVTQMGQEVILRCVPISNHLYFYWYRQILGQKVEFLVSFYNNEISEKSEIFDDQFSVERPDGSNFTLKIRSTKLEDSAMYFCASVRGQGNTDTQYFGPGTRLTVL.

The chain couples TRBV9 to TRBJ1-1, with D possibly matching TRBD1 (5 bases). This CDR3 is built from 13 residues. Germline assignment: CDR1 SGDLS and CDR2 YYNGEE. Trimming took 4 bases from V and 3 from J, leaving 10 bases between them. The CDR3 DNA follows: TGTGCCAGCAGCCGGGGGTCGTACACTGAAGCTTTCTTT. This codes for CASSRGSYTEAFF. Complete variable domain (other parts from reference TRBV9 and TRBJ1-1): DSGVTQTPKHLITATGQRVTLRCSPRSGDLSVYWYQQSLDQGLQFLIQYYNGEERAKGNILERFSAQQFPDLHSELNLSSLELGDSALYFCASSRGSYTEAFFGQGTRLTVV.

The chain has TRBV7-6 and TRBJ2-7; TRBD1 might be the D (5 bases). Deletions cut 1 base from V and 0 bases from J, with 7 bases between. The CDR3 extends over 14 amino acids. Germline loops: CDR1 SGHVS, CDR2 FNYEAQ. CDR3 coding DNA: TGTGCCAGCAGCTTAGTGGGGCTCTCCTACGAGCAGTACTTC. Its protein product is CASSLVGLSYEQYF.

The gene calls are TRBV6-2 or TRBV6-3 and TRBJ2-7; 12 bases agree with TRBD2. There are 19 residues in the CDR3. Per the germline V gene, CDR1 is MNHEY and CDR2 is SVGEGT. V shed 2 bases and J 4 bases; nucleotides not matched to a gene: 15. The CDR3 coding sequence is TGTGCCAGCAGTTACAACCTAGCGGGAGGGCCAGTGGAAGATTACGAGCAGTACTTC. Residues: CASSYNLAGGPVEDYEQYF.

This chain connects TRBV5-4 to TRBJ2-3; D may be TRBD2 (6 bases). Deletions cut 4 bases from V and 0 bases from J, with 12 bases between. CDR1 is SGHNT, CDR2 YYREEE, per germline (reference sequence). The CDR3 covers 15 residues. The DNA of the CDR3 is TGTGCCAGCAGCCGGCCGGAGGGCAGCACAGATACGCAGTATTTT. Residues: CASSRPEGSTDTQYF.

The chain has TRBV19 and TRBJ1-1; tentative D call: TRBD1 (6 bases). This CDR3 spans 15 amino acids. Trimming removed 5 bases at V and 6 bases at J, with 19 bases between. Germline loops: CDR1 LNHDA, CDR2 SQIVND (reference sequence). The CDR3 DNA sequence: TGTGCCAGTAGTTCTCGTCTGACAGGCTCCCCTGAAGCTTTCTTT. Translating gives CASSSRLTGSPEAFF.